The 2 T cell receptor beta chains reported below all come from one sample, sequenced in a study of T cells after yellow fever vaccination. TCRdb reanalysed the 5' RACE reads using MiXCR and keeps one entry per CDR3 protein. The table records roughly 340,000 distinct CDR3 sequences, almost 4% of them present only once. The sample consisted of PBMCs, taken 5 days after the yellow fever booster vaccination. The receptors shown here come from a man aged 18 to 30 who received the YFV17D yellow fever vaccine.

The chain uses TRBV12-3 or TRBV12-4 and TRBJ1-1; D unclear. This CDR3 spans 15 amino acids. V was cut by 0 bases and J by 0 bases, with 8 bases left in between. CDR3 nucleotide sequence: TGTGCCAGCAGTTTAGCGCTATCAATGAACACTGAAGCTTTCTTT. Translating gives CASSLALSMNTEAFF.

The rearrangement links TRBV7-2 to TRBJ2-5; possible D gene TRBD1, 6 bases. The germline V and J ends were trimmed by 3 bases and 3 bases, with 11 bases remaining between them. The V gene's germline CDR1 is SGHTA and CDR2 FQGNSA. There are 14 residues in the CDR3. DNA for the CDR3: TGTGCCAGCAGCTTCCAGGCAGGGGAAGAGACCCAGTACTTC. As protein: CASSFQAGEETQYF.